The TCR beta chain under discussion was sequenced for a study of T cell repertoires in cytomegalovirus infection. Study-wide context: It was recently identified HLA-C-restricted and well-studied HLA-B-restricted CMV epitopes that the study used.

General study findings and limits: The cumulative frequency of public TCR beta families identified carriers of CMV plus the relevant HLA.

CDR3 length equals 12 residues. V lost 3 bases and J 6 bases, leaving 6 bases between the germline ends. Germline V gives CDR1 SGHAT, CDR2 FQNNGV. TCRdb itself ran the reads through MiXCR, one entry per CDR3 protein. This table has approximately 910,000 distinct CDR3 sequences, 30% to 40% appearing once. Comments on this clonotype: Antigen: not known.

This TCR came from a human donor in good health (CMV status not recorded). Some clones in this sample may be carry-over from other donors' samples. V gene TRBV11-2 combines with J gene TRBJ2-1; D is undetermined. The specimen comprised cultured CD8+ T cells from PBMCs, sampled from culture after CMV antigen stimulation. In DNA form, the CDR3 reads TGTGCCAGCAGCTTGGAGAGCAATGAGCAGTTCTTC. It is translated as CASSLESNEQFF.